This T cell receptor beta chain derives from a study of blood T cell repertoires in COVID-19. The CDR3 length is 15 residues. V was clipped by 5 bases and J by 1 base; unmatched bases: 5. Germline V CDR1 and CDR2: MDHEN, SYDVKM. Generated by immunoSEQ multiplex PCR, the TCRdb table keeps only in-frame clones and is missing some. The sample contains 290,000 or so clones, roughly 86% of which appear only once. Participants came from roughly 23 US areas, aged about 18 to 100 years. Which cohort a participant joined came from the clinical history participants gave. Sequencing used PBMCs or T cells enriched from blood (not recorded which). The chain combines TRBV28 with TRBJ2-1, with 7 nucleotides matching TRBD2. The source is a woman aged 18-29 years who had recovered from COVID-19. The CDR3 DNA is TGTGCCAGCAGTCAAAACGGGAGGTCCTACAATGAGCAGTTCTTC. It yields the protein CASSQNGRSYNEQFF.